These 20 T cell receptor beta chains came from one sample sequenced in a study of cytomegalovirus exposure and HLA in healthy donors. The PCR had 60 Vbeta and 13 Jbeta primers. The assay was immunoSEQ multiplex PCR, and TCRdb's table has in-frame clones only and misses some. The profile covers 150,000 to 200,000 clones, with roughly 81% appearing a single time and more than 2% taken by the ten largest. The sequencing input was PBMCs. These receptors came from a man aged 18-30 years in good health and CMV-seropositive.

This clone was picked up a small number of times. V usage is TRBV27 and J usage is TRBJ2-5; TRBD2 matches at 11 bases. The J call may not be correct, given that the DNA end is closer to TRBJ2-7. The CDR3 totals 17 residues. Germline V lookup: CDR1 MNHEY, CDR2 SMNVEV (reference sequence). Written as DNA, the CDR3 is TGTGCCAGCAGTTTAAATGGGCCTAGCGGGGGGTTCTACGAGCAGTACTTC. Translating it yields CASSLNGPSGGFYEQYF.

The gene calls are TRBV4-1 and TRBJ1-3, with 7 bases fitting TRBD1. Trimming cost V 2 bases and J 0 bases; bases outside gene matches: 4. The germline CDR1 and CDR2 sequences are MGHRA and YSYEKL. The CDR3 contains 16 residues. The CDR3 reads CASSQPGQNSGNTIYF. The CDR3, as DNA: TGCGCCAGCAGCCAACCGGGACAGAACTCTGGAAACACCATATATTTT.

This chain uses TRBV7-9 with TRBJ2-7; D unresolved. The CDR3 has 18 amino acids. Germline loops: CDR1 SEHNR, CDR2 FQNEAQ (reference sequence). Between the trimmed V and J ends, which lost 4 bases and 3 bases, there was a span of 25 bases. The CDR3 sequence is CASSSILTSSGVIYEQYF. As DNA, the CDR3 is TGTGCCAGCAGCTCCATTTTGACCAGTTCAGGTGTCATCTACGAGCAGTACTTC.

The chain recombines TRBV5-1 with TRBJ1-1, with D tentatively TRBD1 (5 bases). Germline lookup yields CDR1 SGHRS and CDR2 YFSETQ. CDR3 length: 16 residues. The V and J ends lost 0 bases and 4 bases respectively, with 16 bases between them. The CDR3 region has the DNA TGCGCCAGCAGCTTGGGGCCTTTAGGGGCTAGCACTGAAGCTTTCTTT. It encodes CASSLGPLGASTEAFF.

V and J are TRBV9 and TRBJ2-1, with 7 bases matching TRBD1. Looked up from germline, CDR1 is SGDLS and CDR2 is YYNGEE. This CDR3 is 16 amino acids long. Trimming at V came to 3 bases and at J to 2 bases, leaving 8 bases not matched to a gene. CDR3 region: CASSGPKGAPYNEQFF. The CDR3 nucleotides read TGTGCCAGCAGCGGGCCCAAGGGGGCGCCCTACAATGAGCAGTTCTTC.

The chain couples TRBV7-3 to TRBJ1-2; 11 positions agree with TRBD1. The ends lost 2 bases at V and 4 bases at J; junction bases unmatched: 0. The germline V gene encodes CDR1 SGHTA and CDR2 FQGTGA. CDR3 length: 14 residues. The CDR3 is CASSLGTGGYGYTF. For the CDR3, the DNA is TGTGCCAGCAGCTTAGGGACAGGGGGCTATGGCTACACCTTC.

The V gene is TRBV10-3, the J gene TRBJ1-5; 7 positions agree with TRBD1. With 5 bases clipped from V and 5 bases from J, the junction kept 6 bases outside the gene matches. Germline CDR1 ENHRY, CDR2 SYGVKD. The CDR3 runs to 14 residues. The CDR3 DNA follows: TGTGCCATCAGTATCAGACAGGGCGATCAGCCCCAGCATTTT. Protein sequence: CAISIRQGDQPQHF.

This clone has only a few counts. The V and J genes are TRBV19 and TRBJ1-1; D is uncertain. The ends were cut back, 5 bases at V and 6 bases at J, with 13 bases in the middle. Germline-derived CDR1 and CDR2 are LNHDA and SQIVND (reference sequence). This CDR3 has 13 amino acids. The CDR3, as DNA: TGTGCCAGTAGTTCGGTGGGAGGGTCTGAAGCTTTCTTT. Its translation is CASSSVGGSEAFF.

This sequence joins TRBV7-2 and TRBJ2-1; 12 nucleotides match TRBD2. The V segment lost 1 base and the J segment 7 bases; nucleotides outside the gene matches: 5. The CDR3 length is 16 residues. Germline lookup yields CDR1 SGHTA and CDR2 FQGNSA. CDR3 DNA: TGTGCCAGCAGCTTAGGCCCGGGACTAGCGGGTAATGAGCAGTTCTTC. The encoded protein is CASSLGPGLAGNEQFF.

Turning to this clone: The same CDR3 is also encoded by other DNA sequences in this sample. The rearrangement uses TRBV6-5 and TRBJ2-5; TRBD2 agrees at 7 bases. Looked up from germline, CDR1 is MNHEY and CDR2 is SVGAGI. J gave up 5 bases and V 0 bases, and 6 bases lay outside the gene matches. The CDR3 runs 15 residues. The CDR3 DNA reads as TGTGCCAGCAGTTACTCGGGGGGGTTAGGGGAGACCCAGTACTTC. Encoded protein: CASSYSGGLGETQYF.

This clone was seen a few times. This chain joins TRBV5-1 and TRBJ2-2; the D is unclear. Trimming left V 4 bases short and J 1 base short, with 8 bases between. The CDR3 is 14 residues long. Germline loops: CDR1 SGHRS, CDR2 YFSETQ. CDR3 region: CASSAPGNTGELFF. The DNA of the CDR3 is TGCGCCAGCAGCGCCCCAGGGAACACCGGGGAGCTGTTTTTT. Filled out from reference TRBV5-1 and TRBJ2-2, the complete variable domain reads KAGVTQTPRYLIKTRGQQVTLSCSPISGHRSVSWYQQTPGQGLQFLFEYFSETQRNKGNFPGRFSGRQFSNSRSEMNVSTLELGDSALYLCASSAPGNTGELFFGEGSRLTVL.

This chain uses TRBV5-4 with TRBJ1-2; tentatively, D is TRBD1 (5 bases). Per the germline V gene, CDR1 is SGHNT and CDR2 is YYREEE (reference sequence). V lost 5 bases to trimming and J lost 4 bases, with 21 bases between them. The CDR3 is 16 residues long. The CDR3 sequence: CASSLIKAAGGYGYTF. The CDR3 DNA reads TGTGCCAGCAGTTTGATAAAGGCCGCCGGGGGCTATGGCTACACCTTC.

The chain has TRBV19 and TRBJ2-1; weak D call: TRBD1 (5 bases). With 5 bases removed from V and 11 bases from J, the gap between germline ends came to 16 bases. In germline, CDR1 is LNHDA, CDR2 SQIVND (reference sequence). This CDR3 region has 13 residues. The CDR3 DNA sequence: TGTGCCAGTAGTTTCGCTCGACAGACTCAGCAGTTCTTC. Amino acids: CASSFARQTQQFF. The whole variable domain, filled in from reference TRBV19 and TRBJ2-1, reads DGGITQSPKYLFRKEGQNVTLSCEQNLNHDAMYWYRQDPGQGLRLIYYSQIVNDFQKGDIAEGYSVSREKKESFPLTVTSAQKNPTAFYLCASSFARQTQQFFGPGTRLTVL.

The sample holds one count of this clone. This chain uses TRBV5-1 with TRBJ1-1, with 7 bases identical to TRBD1. Germline loops: CDR1 SGHRS, CDR2 YFSETQ. V trimming: 4 bases; J trimming: 1 base; junction bases outside the gene matches: 7. The CDR3 extends over 15 amino acids. Here the CDR3 reads CASSPQTGTNTEAFF. The CDR3 DNA sequence: TGCGCCAGCAGCCCCCAGACAGGGACGAACACTGAAGCTTTCTTT.

This chain connects TRBV6-5 to TRBJ1-1; possible D gene TRBD1, 5 bases. This CDR3 contains 14 residues. Germline assignment: CDR1 MNHEY and CDR2 SVGAGI. V was shortened by 8 bases and J by 3 bases, with 16 bases between the two germline ends. The CDR3 DNA follows: TGTGCCAGCCGGGGGTTTAGTTTACACACTGAAGCTTTCTTT. Its translation is CASRGFSLHTEAFF.

This clone was observed a single time. The J gene is TRBJ2-7, the V gene TRBV27; 7 nucleotides align to TRBD2. This CDR3 region has 15 residues. The ends lost 5 bases at V and 4 bases at J; junction bases unmatched: 11. Looked up from germline, CDR1 is MNHEY and CDR2 is SMNVEV (reference sequence). This chain's CDR3 is CASSLKPGGGYEQYF. As DNA, the CDR3 is TGTGCCAGCAGTCTTAAACCCGGGGGAGGGTACGAGCAGTACTTC.

The CDR3 nucleotides read TGTGCCAGCAGCTTAGCCGCCGGGGAGCTGTTTTTT. Its translation: CASSLAAGELFF. This chain links TRBV7-9 with TRBJ2-2; D is uncertain. The CDR3 has 12 amino acids. V dropped 0 bases and J dropped 6 bases, with 2 bases sitting between them. Germline CDR1 and CDR2: SEHNR and FQNEAQ (reference sequence).

This chain joins TRBV15 and TRBJ2-3; D might be TRBD2 (5 bases). This CDR3 has 15 residues. Germline loops: CDR1 LNHNV, CDR2 YYDKDF (reference sequence). Trimming removed 1 base at V and 2 bases at J, with 10 bases between. This CDR3 is CATSRVGSVTDTQYF. In DNA, the CDR3 is TGTGCCACCAGCAGAGTTGGTAGCGTCACAGATACGCAGTATTTT. Together with reference TRBV15 and TRBJ2-3, the CDR3 gives the full variable domain: DAMVIQNPRYQVTQFGKPVTLSCSQTLNHNVMYWYQQKSSQAPKLLFHYYDKDFNNEADTPDNFQSRRPNTSFCFLDIRSPGLGDTAMYLCATSRVGSVTDTQYFGPGTRLTVL.

The chain has TRBV27 and TRBJ1-4; no reliable D call. V was clipped by 5 bases and J by 11 bases, with 15 bases between them. Germline loops: CDR1 MNHEY, CDR2 SMNVEV (reference sequence). The CDR3 extends over 13 amino acids. The DNA of the CDR3 is TGTGCCAGCAGTCGAAGCGGCGTTGTCAAACTGTTTTTT. It codes for CASSRSGVVKLFF.

The sample holds one count of this clone. The V call is TRBV5-1, the J call TRBJ1-3, with D perhaps TRBD1 (5 bases). V lost 4 bases and J 2 bases, leaving 10 bases between the germline ends. The length of the CDR3 is 14 residues. The V gene's germline CDR1 is SGHRS and CDR2 YFSETQ. Here the CDR3 reads CASSKQVTGNTIYF. CDR3 in DNA: TGCGCCAGCAGCAAACAGGTTACTGGAAACACCATATATTTT. Together with reference TRBV5-1 and TRBJ1-3, the CDR3 gives the full variable domain: KAGVTQTPRYLIKTRGQQVTLSCSPISGHRSVSWYQQTPGQGLQFLFEYFSETQRNKGNFPGRFSGRQFSNSRSEMNVSTLELGDSALYLCASSKQVTGNTIYFGEGSWLTVV.